This TCR beta chain is from a study of cytomegalovirus exposure and HLA in healthy donors. With 60 Vbeta and 13 Jbeta primers, the PCR was carried out. Clones were sequenced by immunoSEQ multiplex PCR, and TCRdb holds only the in-frame ones, with some missing. The sample holds about 130,000 clones, roughly four fifths seen once. This CDR3 spans 14 amino acids. Per the germline V gene, CDR1 is GTSNPN and CDR2 is SVGIG (reference sequence). V shed 4 bases and J shed 0 bases, with 7 bases lying between them. This clone has a single count. V usage is TRBV30 and J usage is TRBJ2-6; tentative D call: TRBD2 (5 bases). The TCR sequence derives from a woman in her 40s in good health and CMV-seropositive. The sequenced sample consisted of PBMCs. CDR3 loop: CAWTGDSGANVLTF. Written as DNA, the CDR3 is TGTGCCTGGACCGGGGACTCTGGGGCCAACGTCCTGACTTTC.